This T cell receptor beta chain was identified during a study of chemoradiotherapy in HPV16-positive cancers. Profiling relied on immunoSEQ multiplex PCR, and the TCRdb table lists in-frame clones only, not all of them. The sample lists some 9,900 clones; 65% to 80% were seen once. Repertoires were sampled repeatedly during chemoradiotherapy. This clonotype was obtained from a human donor with HPV-associated anogenital cancer. The sample here was tumor tissue, taken from a patient who underwent chemoradiotherapy.

Here the CDR3 DNA reads TGCGCCAGCACCCCGCAAGGCAGCGGCAACTATGGCTACACCTTC. It specifies CASTPQGSGNYGYTF. The chain links TRBV10-2 to TRBJ1-2; D is uncertain. CDR1 and CDR2 from the germline V gene are WSHSY and SAAADI. V dropped 7 bases and J dropped 2 bases, with 17 bases sitting between them. This CDR3 region has 15 residues.